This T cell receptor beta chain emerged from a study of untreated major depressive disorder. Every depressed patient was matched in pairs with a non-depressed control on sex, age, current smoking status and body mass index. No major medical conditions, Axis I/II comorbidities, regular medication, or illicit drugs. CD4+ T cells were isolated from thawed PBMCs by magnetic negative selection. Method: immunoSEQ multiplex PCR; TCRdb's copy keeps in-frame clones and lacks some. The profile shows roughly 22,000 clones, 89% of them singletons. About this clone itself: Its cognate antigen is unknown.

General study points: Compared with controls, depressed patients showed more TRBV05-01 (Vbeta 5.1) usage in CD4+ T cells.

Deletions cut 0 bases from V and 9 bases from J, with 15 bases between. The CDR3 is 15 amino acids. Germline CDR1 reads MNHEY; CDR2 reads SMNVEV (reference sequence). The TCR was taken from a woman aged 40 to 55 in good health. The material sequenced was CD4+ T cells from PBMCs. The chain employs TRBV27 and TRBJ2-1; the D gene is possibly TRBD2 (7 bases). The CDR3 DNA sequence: TGTGCCAGCAGTTTATCTTGGGTGGGGGGGGCTGAGCAGTTCTTC. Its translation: CASSLSWVGGAEQFF.